This T cell receptor beta chain was captured in a study of blood T cell repertoires in COVID-19. Study-wide context: Samples taken during acute and convalescent COVID-19 were collected in the United States, Italy and Spain. The analysed material was cDNA or gDNA that came from T cells, B-cell-depleted T cells, or PBMCs.

Original processing methods: By means of reference gene primer amplification, nucleated cell counts were estimated. Assay used: immunoSEQ multiplex PCR; TCRdb lists only in-frame clones, some missing. V and J calls and clone size are copied from that table; D and trimming were computed from the DNA. The table records about 73,000 clones, 75% to 85% of them present only once. This clone has more than one count but fewer than ten. This CDR3 has 15 residues. Germline CDR1 reads KGHSH; CDR2 reads LQKENI. V dropped 2 bases and J dropped 4 bases, with 11 bases sitting between them. The sequence came from a woman aged 55-70 years with acute or convalescent COVID-19. V is TRBV18 and J is TRBJ2-2; D might be TRBD2 (5 bases). Sequenced material: peripheral blood. This chain's CDR3 is CASSPTSGVTGELFF. CDR3 coding DNA: TGTGCCAGCTCACCAACATCCGGGGTCACCGGGGAGCTGTTTTTT.